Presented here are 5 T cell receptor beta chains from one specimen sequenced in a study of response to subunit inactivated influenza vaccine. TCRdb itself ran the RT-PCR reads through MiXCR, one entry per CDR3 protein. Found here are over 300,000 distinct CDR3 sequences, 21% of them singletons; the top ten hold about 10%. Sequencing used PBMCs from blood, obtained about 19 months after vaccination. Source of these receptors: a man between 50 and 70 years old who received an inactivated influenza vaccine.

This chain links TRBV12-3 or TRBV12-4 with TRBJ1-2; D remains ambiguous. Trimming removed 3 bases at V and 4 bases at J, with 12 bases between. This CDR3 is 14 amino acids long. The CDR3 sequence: CASSFGGTLYGYTF. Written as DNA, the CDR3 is TGTGCCAGCAGTTTCGGCGGAACTCTCTATGGCTACACCTTC.

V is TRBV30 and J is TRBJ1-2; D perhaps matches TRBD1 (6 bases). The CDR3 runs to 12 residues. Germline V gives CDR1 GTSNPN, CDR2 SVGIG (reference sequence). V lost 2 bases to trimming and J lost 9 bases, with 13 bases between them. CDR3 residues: CAWSMPQGRYTF. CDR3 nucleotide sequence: TGTGCCTGGAGTATGCCTCAGGGGCGCTACACCTTC.

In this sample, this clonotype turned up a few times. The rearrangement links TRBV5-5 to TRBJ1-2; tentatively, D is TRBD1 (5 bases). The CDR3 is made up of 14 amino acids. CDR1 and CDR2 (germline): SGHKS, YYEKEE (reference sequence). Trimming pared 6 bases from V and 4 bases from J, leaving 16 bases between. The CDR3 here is CASTPGPQTYGYTF. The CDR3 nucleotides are TGTGCCAGCACCCCGGGACCACAAACCTATGGCTACACCTTC.

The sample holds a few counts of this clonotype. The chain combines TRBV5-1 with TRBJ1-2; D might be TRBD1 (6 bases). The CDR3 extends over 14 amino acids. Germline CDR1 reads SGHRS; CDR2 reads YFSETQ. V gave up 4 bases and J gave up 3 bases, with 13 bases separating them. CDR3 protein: CASSLDSGYYGYTF. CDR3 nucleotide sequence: TGCGCCAGCAGCCTGGACAGCGGATACTATGGCTACACCTTC.

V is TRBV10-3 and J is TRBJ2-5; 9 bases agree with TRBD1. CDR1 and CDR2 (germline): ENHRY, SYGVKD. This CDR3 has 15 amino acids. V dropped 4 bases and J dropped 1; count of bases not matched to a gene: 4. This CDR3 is CAISAGTGLQETQYF. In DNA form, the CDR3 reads TGTGCCATCAGTGCCGGGACAGGGCTCCAAGAGACCCAGTACTTC.